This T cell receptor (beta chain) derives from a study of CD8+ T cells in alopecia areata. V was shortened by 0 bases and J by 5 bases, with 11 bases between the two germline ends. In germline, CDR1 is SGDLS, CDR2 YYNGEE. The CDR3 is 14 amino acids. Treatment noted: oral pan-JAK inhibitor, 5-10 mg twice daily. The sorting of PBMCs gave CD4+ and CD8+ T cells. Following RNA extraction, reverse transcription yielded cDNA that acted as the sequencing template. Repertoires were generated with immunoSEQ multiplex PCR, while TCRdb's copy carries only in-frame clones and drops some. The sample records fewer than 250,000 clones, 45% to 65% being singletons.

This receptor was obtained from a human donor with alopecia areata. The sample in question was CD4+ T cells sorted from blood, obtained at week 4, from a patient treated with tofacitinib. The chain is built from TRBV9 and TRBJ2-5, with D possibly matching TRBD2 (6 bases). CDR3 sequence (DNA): TGTGCCAGCAGCGTAGAGGGCGGGACGGAGACCCAGTACTTC. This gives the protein CASSVEGGTETQYF.